The rows below give T cell receptor beta chains drawn from one sample of a study of shared clonotypes between healthy human individuals. The method was immunoSEQ multiplex PCR; TCRdb's version includes in-frame clones alone and lacks a portion of them. The sample has about 600,000 clones, about 96% seen once; the top ten hold roughly 0.055%. The specimen sequenced was naive CD4+ T cells sorted from blood. These receptors all stem from a woman in her 30s in good health. CDR3s include the opening cysteine and the closing phenylalanine or tryptophan. A D gene is named only where the DNA matches it firmly. Clone size appears in some rows only: once, few, many, or a class for an expanded clone.

abundance: NA
d_gene: NA
v_gene: TRBV28
len: 14
j_gene: TRBJ1-1
CDR3nt: TGTGCCAGCAGTGTCTACAGGGTTATGACTGAAGCTTTCTTT
CDR3aa: CASSVYRVMTEAFF

abundance: NA
d_gene: TRBD1
v_gene: TRBV6-9
len: 17
j_gene: TRBJ1-5
CDR3nt: TGTGCCAGCAGGCCGGGACAGAGGATGATGGGCAATCAGCCCCAGCATTTT
CDR3aa: CASRPGQRMMGNQPQHF

abundance: NA
d_gene: TRBD1
v_gene: TRBV7-9
len: 18
j_gene: TRBJ1-2
CDR3nt: TGTGCCAGCAGCCCCGCCATCGACAGGGGCAGAACTAACTATGGCTACACCTTC
CDR3aa: CASSPAIDRGRTNYGYTF

abundance: NA
d_gene: NA
v_gene: TRBV28
len: 15
j_gene: TRBJ2-5
CDR3nt: TGTGCCAGCAGTTTCGCCCGGGGGCGGGAAGAGACCCAGTACTTC
CDR3aa: CASSFARGREETQYF

abundance: NA
d_gene: NA
v_gene: TRBV7-8
len: 13
j_gene: TRBJ2-3
CDR3nt: TGTGCCAGCAGCTTAGGACAGACAGATACGCAGTATTTT
CDR3aa: CASSLGQTDTQYF

abundance: NA
d_gene: NA
v_gene: TRBV11-2
len: 15
j_gene: TRBJ2-2
CDR3nt: TGTGCCAGCAGCTTAGCTCTACTGGACACCGGGGAGCTGTTTTTT
CDR3aa: CASSLALLDTGELFF

abundance: NA
d_gene: TRBD1
v_gene: TRBV7-9
len: 18
j_gene: TRBJ1-5
CDR3nt: TGTGCCAGCAGCTCGATACGGCCCGGGACAGGGGGTTTTGGACCCCAGCATTTT
CDR3aa: CASSSIRPGTGGFGPQHF

abundance: NA
d_gene: NA
v_gene: TRBV4-1
len: 13
j_gene: TRBJ1-4
CDR3nt: TGCGCCAGCAGCCAAGCGTTGGACGAAAAACTGTTTTTT
CDR3aa: CASSQALDEKLFF

abundance: NA
d_gene: NA
v_gene: TRBV10-1
len: 15
j_gene: TRBJ1-3
CDR3nt: TGCGCCAGCAGTGGGGCGGGTAACTCTGGAAACACCATATATTTT
CDR3aa: CASSGAGNSGNTIYF

abundance: NA
d_gene: TRBD1
v_gene: TRBV4-1
len: 16
j_gene: TRBJ2-3
CDR3nt: TGCGCCAGCAGCCGAAGGACAGGGACGAGCACAGATACGCAGTATTTT
CDR3aa: CASSRRTGTSTDTQYF

abundance: NA
d_gene: TRBD1
v_gene: TRBV12-5
len: 13
j_gene: TRBJ1-1
CDR3nt: TGTGCTAGTGGCTCGACAGGGTTTACTGAAGCTTTCTTT
CDR3aa: CASGSTGFTEAFF

abundance: NA
d_gene: TRBD2
v_gene: TRBV4-2
len: 15
j_gene: TRBJ2-3
CDR3nt: TGTGCCAGCAGACCTAGCGGGAGGTCTGCAGATACGCAGTATTTT
CDR3aa: CASRPSGRSADTQYF

abundance: NA
d_gene: TRBD1
v_gene: TRBV5-1
len: 15
j_gene: TRBJ1-2
CDR3nt: TGCGCCAGCAGCGAAAGAACAGGGGCAGATTATGGCTACACCTTC
CDR3aa: CASSERTGADYGYTF

abundance: NA
d_gene: NA
v_gene: TRBV28
len: 15
j_gene: TRBJ2-2
CDR3nt: TGTGCCAGCAGTGACTCCGGGACGGATACCGGGGAGCTGTTTTTT
CDR3aa: CASSDSGTDTGELFF

abundance: NA
d_gene: NA
v_gene: TRBV12-1
len: 19
j_gene: TRBJ2-2
CDR3nt: TGTGCCAGCAGCTTTGGTGGTGCGGGAAGCATCGAAGGGACCGGGGAGCTGTTTTTT
CDR3aa: CASSFGGAGSIEGTGELFF

abundance: NA
d_gene: TRBD2
v_gene: TRBV18
len: 16
j_gene: TRBJ2-3
CDR3nt: TGTGCCAGCTCACCAGGACTAGCGGGAGCTACAGATACGCAGTATTTT
CDR3aa: CASSPGLAGATDTQYF

abundance: once
d_gene: NA
v_gene: TRBV27
len: 15
j_gene: TRBJ2-1
CDR3nt: TGTGCCAGCAGCCGCCGTCCGTGGGCCCAGGTTGAGCAGTTCTTC
CDR3aa: CASSRRPWAQVEQFF

abundance: NA
d_gene: NA
v_gene: TRBV6-1
len: 14
j_gene: TRBJ2-7
CDR3nt: TGTGCCAGCAGGCGGGGAGATAAAACCTACGAGCAGTACTTC
CDR3aa: CASRRGDKTYEQYF

abundance: NA
d_gene: NA
v_gene: TRBV29-1
len: 12
j_gene: TRBJ1-2
CDR3nt: TGCAGCGTTGAAGAAGGAGGAAATGGCTACACCTTC
CDR3aa: CSVEEGGNGYTF

abundance: NA
d_gene: NA
v_gene: TRBV6-5
len: 15
j_gene: TRBJ1-3
CDR3nt: TGTGCCAGCAGTTACTCCGGTGACTCTGGAAACACCATATATTTT
CDR3aa: CASSYSGDSGNTIYF

abundance: NA
d_gene: TRBD1
v_gene: TRBV5-5
len: 14
j_gene: TRBJ2-7
CDR3nt: TGTGCCAGCAGCTGGGACAGGGGGCTGAACGAGCAGTACTTC
CDR3aa: CASSWDRGLNEQYF

abundance: NA
d_gene: NA
v_gene: TRBV2
len: 16
j_gene: TRBJ2-6
CDR3nt: TGTGCCAGCAGTGAATTCGGGTACTCTGGGGCCAACGTCCTGACTTTC
CDR3aa: CASSEFGYSGANVLTF

abundance: NA
d_gene: NA
v_gene: TRBV7-3
len: 15
j_gene: TRBJ2-2
CDR3nt: TGTGCCAGCAGCCGGTCGAGCGGGTCGGTCGGGGAGCTGTTTTTT
CDR3aa: CASSRSSGSVGELFF